What follows are 29 T cell receptor delta chains derived from one specimen sequenced in a study of gamma-delta T cells after stem cell transplantation. TCRdb re-processed the RT-PCR reads via CATT. Of fewer than 2,000 delta-chain clones listed, approximately 4.8% are singletons. The material sequenced was gamma-delta T cells. Receptors originate from a human donor. It is not recorded whose cells these are; they may come from a transplant donor.

For this clone: A junction boundary mismatches the germline segment, possibly from a read error. The chain carries TRDV2 and TRDJ1, with 9 bases lining up with TRDD3. CDR1 is GEAIGNYY, CDR2 EKD, per germline. This CDR3 is built from 19 residues. In nucleotides, the CDR3 is TGTGCCTGTGACACCGTCCGACTGGGGGAGAGCCCCTACACCGATAAACGCATCTTT. It yields the protein CACDTVRLGESPYTDKRIF.

This clone was seen more than once but under ten times. A much larger clone lies one base from this, so it may be a read error. The chain recombines TRDV2 with TRDJ1; 12 bases line up with TRDD3. Germline trimming cut 3 bases from V and 11 bases from J; bases unmatched to any gene: 12. CDR1 is GEAIGNYY and CDR2 is EKD in the germline V gene. The CDR3 is made up of 15 amino acids. The CDR3 spells CACDGVLGDTGNLIF. The CDR3 region has the DNA TGTGCCTGTGACGGAGTACTGGGGGATACTGGGAACCTCATCTTT.

For this clone: A much larger clone differs from this one at a single base, so this may be a read error. This chain links TRDV1 with TRDJ1; D is unresolved. This CDR3 has 16 residues. Per the germline V gene, CDR1 is TSWWSYY and CDR2 is QGS. V lost 1 base to trimming and J lost 4 bases, with 16 bases between them. CDR3 bases: TGTGCTCTTGGGGAACAAAGATGGAGGGTAATCGATAAACTCATCTTT. Translated, it gives CALGEQRWRVIDKLIF.

Comment on this clone: A far larger clone is only one base removed, so a read error is likely. The chain couples TRDV2 to TRDJ1; 11 bases align to TRDD3. Looked up from germline, CDR1 is GEAIGNYY and CDR2 is EKD. There are 17 residues in the CDR3. The CDR3 protein is CACDAVLGDREGDKLTF. Here the CDR3 DNA reads TGTGCCTGTGACGCTGTACTGGGGGATAGAGAAGGTGATAAACTCACCTTT.

Notes on this clone: This clone may be a read error of a much larger clone one base away. In the same sample, other DNA sequences code for this CDR3. The chain couples TRDV2 to TRDJ1; TRDD3 might be the D (5 bases). The CDR3 covers 15 residues. Germline V gene sequence: CDR1 GEAIGNYY, CDR2 EKD. The CDR3 protein is CACDKLDRKNDKLIF. CDR3 DNA: TGTGCCTGTGACAAACTGGACCGGAAGAATGATAAACTCATATTT.

Although no V gene was called, TRDJ1 is the J gene; TRDD3, as called in the table, went unchecked against the DNA. This CDR3 region has 15 residues. Here the CDR3 reads CACDPLGAYTDNLIF. DNA of the CDR3: TGTGCCTGTGACCCCCTGGGGGCTTACACCGATAACCTCATCTTT.

This clone counts as medium-sized. The same CDR3 also results from other DNA sequences found in this sample. The genes are TRDV2 and TRDJ1; TRDD3 matches 8 bases. Germline lookup yields CDR1 GEAIGNYY and CDR2 EKD. V trimming: 3 bases; J trimming: 5 bases; junction bases outside the gene matches: 19. This CDR3 comprises 18 residues. CDR3 nucleotides: TGTGCCTGTGACTCCTTAAAACTTACTGGGGGGCCTTTTGATAAACTCATCTTT. Translated: CACDSLKLTGGPFDKLIF.

On this clone: This could be a read error, since a much larger clone is one nucleotide away. The V gene call reads TRDV2; no J gene was called; TRDD3, the D gene given by the table, was not confirmed from the DNA. The CDR3 is made up of 17 amino acids. CDR1 GEAIGNYY and CDR2 EKD come from the germline V gene. CDR3 sequence: CACESVLGSWDTRQMFF. Written as DNA, the CDR3 is TGTGCCTGTGAGTCCGTACTGGGCTCCTGGGACACCCGACAAATGTTTTTC.

This clone was detected a few times. A much more abundant neighbour one base away suggests this may be a read error. Distinct nucleotide sequences in the sample also encode this CDR3. The rearrangement joins TRDV2 to TRDJ1, with 13 nucleotides matching TRDD3. The CDR3 covers 18 residues. Germline lookup yields CDR1 GEAIGNYY and CDR2 EKD. CDR3 in DNA: TGTGCCTGCGACACCCTTCGAACTGGGGGATACGAGGGAGATAAACTCATCTTT. It translates to CACDTLRTGGYEGDKLIF.

Comments on this clone: With a much larger clone just one base away, this may be a read error. This sample includes further DNA sequences coding for the same CDR3. The rearrangement uses TRDV2 and TRDJ1, with TRDD3 identical over 12 bases. The germline CDR1 and CDR2 sequences are GEAIGNYY and EKD. The CDR3 contains 17 residues. CDR3 coding DNA: TGTGCCTGCGACACCCTAGGGACGACTGGGGGATACCATAAACTCATCTTT. It translates to CACDTLGTTGGYHKLIF.

Worth noting for this clone: Since a far larger clone is one base different, this is likely a read error. The chain links TRDV2 to TRDJ1; TRDD3 matches at 12 bases. CDR1 GEAIGNYY and CDR2 EKD come from the germline V gene. The CDR3 runs 20 residues. The CDR3 region has the DNA TGTGCCGGTGATAAGGTACTGGGGGATACCAAGCTACTGTACACCGATAAACTCATCTTT. Its translation is CAGDKVLGDTKLLYTDKLIF.

In the case of this clone: Just one base apart from a much larger clone, this may be a read error. V gene TRDV2 combines with J gene TRDJ1, with 10 bases that match TRDD3. The germline V gene encodes CDR1 GEAIGNYY and CDR2 EKD. Trimming removed 1 base from V and 2 bases from J; junction bases left unmatched: 15. The CDR3 extends over 19 amino acids. CDR3 in amino acids: CACDTVGSTKGDTTDKLIF. CDR3 nucleotide sequence: TGTGCCTGTGACACAGTAGGGTCCACAAAGGGGGATACGACCGATAAACTCATCTTT.

This clone was seen a few times. TCRdb's protein for this DNA is that of a much larger clone and differs from the translation at residue 9, likely a read error; the protein shown is the DNA translation. The V and J genes are TRDV2 and TRDJ1, with D possibly being TRDD2 (5 bases). In germline, CDR1 is GEAIGNYY, CDR2 EKD. CDR3 length: 16 residues. V shed 2 bases and J shed 4 bases, with 19 bases lying between them. The CDR3 sequence: CACDILRGRDSDKLIF. CDR3 coding DNA: TGTGCCTGTGACATCCTTCGAGGCAGGGACAGCGATAAACTCATCTTT.

This clone counts as large. This same CDR3 is encoded by further DNA sequences in the sample. V is TRDV2 and J is TRDJ1, with 12 bases fitting TRDD3. J lost 6 bases, V lost 0 bases, and 10 bases had no gene match. Germline lookup yields CDR1 GEAIGNYY and CDR2 EKD. The CDR3 consists of 17 residues. The CDR3 spells CACDTLGTTGGYHKLIF. Written as DNA, the CDR3 is TGTGCCTGTGACACCCTAGGGACGACTGGGGGATACCATAAACTCATCTTT.

This clone was observed a few times. This chain joins TRDV2 and TRDJ1; 9 bases line up with TRDD3. The CDR3 length is 21 residues. Looked up from germline, CDR1 is GEAIGNYY and CDR2 is EKD. V dropped 1 base and J dropped 0; count of bases not matched to a gene: 20. The CDR3: CACDTVKGTTGGEKYTDKLIF. For the CDR3, the DNA is TGTGCCTGTGACACTGTCAAGGGGACTACTGGGGGAGAGAAGTACACCGATAAACTCATCTTT.

By frequency in the sample, this clone is medium-sized. This CDR3 reads CACDPPATGGTSSWDTRQMFF. Written as DNA, the CDR3 is TGTGCCTGTGACCCACCTGCCACTGGGGGAACGAGCTCCTGGGACACCCGACAGATGTTTTTC. This chain links TRDV2 with TRDJ3; 9 bases line up with TRDD3. Germline V gene lookup returns CDR1 GEAIGNYY and CDR2 EKD. V lost 3 bases, J lost 0 bases, and 14 bases stayed unmatched. The CDR3 covers 21 residues.

In regard to this clone: A far larger clone differs by one base, so this is likely a read error. The J gene is TRDJ1, the V gene TRDV2, with 12 bases aligning to TRDD3. Trimming at V came to 4 bases and at J to 0 bases, leaving 17 bases not matched to a gene. Germline V gene data show CDR1 as GEAIGNYY and CDR2 as EKD. There are 20 residues in the CDR3. CDR3: CACDKVLGDTKLPYTDKLIF. Here the CDR3 DNA reads TGTGCCTGTGATAAGGTACTGGGGGATACCAAGCTACCGTACACCGATAAACTCATCTTT.

The chain carries TRDV3 and TRDJ1; 13 bases are a match to TRDD3. This CDR3 comprises 24 residues. The ends lost 0 bases at V and 0 bases at J; junction bases unmatched: 28. Germline CDR1 and CDR2: TVYSNPD and GDNSRS (reference sequence). For the CDR3, the DNA is TGTGCCTTTAGGGGTCCTTCCTACTTCATGACTGGGGGATACGCACGGACGTACACCGATAAACTCATCTTT. This gives the protein CAFRGPSYFMTGGYARTYTDKLIF.

Only a few counts were recorded for this clone. The protein held in TCRdb is that of a much larger clone and does not match this DNA's translation at residue 7, likely because of a read error; the protein shown is translated from the DNA. The CDR3 is CACDTVASRLDDKLIF. The CDR3 DNA is TGTGCCTGTGACACCGTCGCTAGCAGACTTGACGATAAACTCATCTTT. The chain has TRDV2 and TRDJ1; D unclear. V lost 0 bases to trimming and J lost 4 bases, with 17 bases between them. Germline-derived CDR1 and CDR2 are GEAIGNYY and EKD. This CDR3 region has 16 residues.

By sample share, this clone is large. The V call is TRDV2, the J call TRDJ1, with 9 positions matching TRDD3. Germline CDR1 is GEAIGNYY and CDR2 is EKD. This CDR3 comprises 14 residues. V gave up 1 base and J gave up 4 bases; unmatched junction bases: 3. As DNA, the CDR3 is TGTGCCTGTGACACACTGGGGGAGGACGATAAACTCATCTTT. Translated, it gives CACDTLGEDDKLIF.

This chain links TRDV2 with TRDJ1; 9 nucleotides agree with TRDD3. Looked up from germline, CDR1 is GEAIGNYY and CDR2 is EKD. The CDR3 runs to 16 residues. The junction had 9 bases not matched to a gene; V was cut back by 3 bases and J by 2 bases. The CDR3 DNA is TGTGCCTGTGACGATCTCTGGGGGATGCGAACCGATAAACTCATCTTT. It yields the protein CACDDLWGMRTDKLIF.

This clone was found a few times. This may be a read error, as it is one base from a much larger clone. Within the sample, other DNA sequences also encode this same CDR3. This chain joins TRDV2 and TRDJ1, with 12 bases fitting TRDD3. This CDR3 comprises 19 residues. V was clipped by 6 bases and J by 4 bases; unmatched bases: 20. Germline V gene lookup returns CDR1 GEAIGNYY and CDR2 EKD. CDR3 coding DNA: TGTGCCTGTTACCAACTCAATCTGGGGGATACGCAGGATTTCGATAAACTCATCTTT. Translation: CACYQLNLGDTQDFDKLIF.

The chain employs TRDV3 and TRDJ1, with 11 bases fitting TRDD3. The CDR3 covers 14 residues. The V gene's germline CDR1 is TVYSNPD and CDR2 GDNSRS (reference sequence). The junction had 3 bases not matched to a gene; V was cut back by 3 bases and J by 0 bases. In nucleotides, the CDR3 is TGTGCCTTCGTGGGGGATACGTACACCGATAAACTCATCTTT. It yields the protein CAFVGDTYTDKLIF.

Judged by abundance, this clone is medium-sized. The genes are TRDV2 and TRDJ3, with 11 bases matching TRDD3. The V gene's germline CDR1 is GEAIGNYY and CDR2 EKD. This CDR3 contains 19 residues. The V gene end was trimmed by 0 bases and the J gene end by 0 bases; junction bases not matched to a gene: 3. This chain's CDR3 is CACDTLLGDSSWDTRQMFF. The CDR3 DNA sequence: TGTGCCTGTGACACCCTACTGGGGGATAGCTCCTGGGACACCCGACAGATGTTTTTC.

By its share, this clone is medium-sized. This sample includes further DNA sequences coding for the same CDR3. The genes are TRDV2 and TRDJ2; TRDD3 aligns across 7 bases. The J segment lost 0 bases and the V segment lost 3 bases, leaving 12 bases of the junction unmatched. The germline V gene encodes CDR1 GEAIGNYY and CDR2 EKD. The CDR3 sequence is 18 residues long. The CDR3: CACDPMGPGDTLTAQLFF. CDR3 sequence (DNA): TGTGCCTGTGACCCAATGGGTCCTGGGGATACTTTGACAGCACAACTCTTCTTT.

Notes on this clone: The same CDR3 also results from other DNA sequences found in this sample. The gene calls are TRDV2 and TRDJ1, with a tentative D call TRDD3 (5 bases). This CDR3 has 14 residues. Trimming stripped 3 bases from V and 2 bases from J, with 12 bases between. Germline CDR1 reads GEAIGNYY; CDR2 reads EKD. CDR3 residues: CACDPIGGTDKLIF. CDR3 nucleotides: TGTGCCTGTGACCCGATAGGGGGGACCGATAAACTCATCTTT.

The rearrangement uses TRDV2 and TRDJ1, with D possibly being TRDD3 (6 bases). CDR3 length: 14 residues. The V end was cut by 4 bases, the J end by 0 bases, with 11 bases between. Germline V gene lookup returns CDR1 GEAIGNYY and CDR2 EKD. CDR3: CACDKLGDTDKLIF. DNA for the CDR3: TGTGCCTGTGATAAGTTGGGGGACACCGATAAACTCATCTTT.

V is TRDV2 and J is TRDJ1, with 10 positions matching TRDD3. V shed 3 bases and J 0 bases; nucleotides not matched to a gene: 18. The CDR3 has 20 amino acids. In germline, CDR1 is GEAIGNYY, CDR2 EKD. DNA for the CDR3: TGTGCCTGTGACGTTCTACTGGGGGATGGGGGGGAGTCGGACACCGATAAACTCATCTTT. Amino acids: CACDVLLGDGGESDTDKLIF.

In this sample, this clone turned up a few times. A much larger clone lies a single base off, so this may be a read error. The same CDR3 is also encoded by other DNA sequences in this sample. The genes are TRDV2 and TRDJ2, with TRDD3 matching over 7 bases. Losses at the gene ends were 3 bases for V and 0 bases for J; bases not matched to a gene: 9. From germline, CDR1 is GEAIGNYY and CDR2 EKD. The CDR3 covers 17 residues. The CDR3 protein is CACDPLGGSPLTAQLFF. CDR3 DNA: TGTGCCTGTGACCCCCTGGGGGGCTCCCCTTTGACAGCACAACTCTTCTTT.